These 20 T cell receptor beta chains were all obtained from the same sample, sequenced in a study of blood T cell repertoires in COVID-19. Only in-frame clones appear in the TCRdb table, and some are missing; sequencing was by immunoSEQ multiplex PCR. The table includes about 120,000 clones, about four fifths detected once. Material: peripheral blood. Receptor source: a man aged 55 to 69 with active or convalescent COVID-19.

The V call is TRBV3-1 (or the pseudogene TRBV3-2), the J call TRBJ1-1, with a tentative D call TRBD1 (6 bases). V lost 0 bases and J 5 bases, leaving 19 bases between the germline ends. The length of the CDR3 is 17 residues. From germline, CDR1 is LGHDT and CDR2 YNNKEL (reference sequence). The CDR3 bases are TGTGCCAGCAGCCAAGAGGGCAGGGGTGGATTGAGGACTGAAGCTTTCTTT. Its protein product is CASSQEGRGGLRTEAFF.

The CDR3 loop is CAGKTGTSTDTQYF. The CDR3 DNA reads as TGTGCCGGAAAGACAGGGACGAGCACAGATACGCAGTATTTT. This chain uses TRBV7-9 with TRBJ2-3; 7 positions agree with TRBD1. From germline, CDR1 is SEHNR and CDR2 FQNEAQ (reference sequence). This CDR3 has 14 amino acids. The junction had 8 bases not matched to a gene; V was cut back by 11 bases and J by 0 bases. The full variable domain, rest sourced from reference TRBV7-9 and TRBJ2-3, is DTGVSQNPRHKITKRGQNVTFRCDPISEHNRLYWYRQTLGQGPEFLTYFQNEAQLEKSRLLSDRFSAERPKGSFSTLEIQRTEQGDSAMYLCAGKTGTSTDTQYFGPGTRLTVL.

The J gene is TRBJ2-1, the V gene TRBV4-3, with D possibly being TRBD1 (6 bases). Between the trimmed V and J ends, which lost 1 base and 0 bases, there was a span of 7 bases. The CDR3 extends over 15 amino acids. CDR1 is LGHNA, CDR2 YSLEER, per germline. The CDR3 reads CASSQGQDSYNEQFF. Written as DNA, the CDR3 is TGCGCCAGCAGCCAAGGACAGGACTCCTACAATGAGCAGTTCTTC.

This clone was seen more than once but under ten times. The rearrangement joins TRBV19 to TRBJ2-1, with D possibly being TRBD2 (6 bases). CDR1 and CDR2 (germline): LNHDA, SQIVND (reference sequence). The V end was cut by 4 bases, the J end by 9 bases, with 16 bases between. CDR3 length: 14 amino acids. The CDR3 reads CASSTRGSRGEQFF. CDR3 coding DNA: TGTGCCAGTAGTACCCGGGGGTCCCGGGGTGAGCAGTTCTTC.

The J gene is TRBJ2-2, the V gene TRBV7-2, with a tentative D call TRBD2 (7 bases). CDR3 size: 15 residues. Trimming left V 5 bases short and J 4 bases short, with 14 bases between. The germline V gene encodes CDR1 SGHTA and CDR2 FQGNSA. This CDR3 reads CASSIRGGSTGELFF. The DNA for the CDR3 is TGTGCCAGCAGCATAAGGGGGGGTTCCACCGGGGAGCTGTTTTTT.

The chain combines TRBV28 with TRBJ2-1; 13 positions agree with TRBD2. The CDR3 sequence is 16 residues long. Germline lookup yields CDR1 MDHEN and CDR2 SYDVKM. V lost 8 bases, J lost 1 base, and 5 bases stayed unmatched. This CDR3 reads CASGLAGVRSYNEQFF. DNA of the CDR3: TGTGCCAGCGGACTAGCGGGAGTGCGATCCTACAATGAGCAGTTCTTC.

J is TRBJ1-5 and V is TRBV7-9, with TRBD1 matching over 8 bases. CDR1 is SEHNR, CDR2 FQNEAQ, per germline (reference sequence). V lost 5 bases to trimming and J lost 7 bases; unmatched junction nucleotides: 4. The CDR3 extends over 13 amino acids. DNA of the CDR3: TGTGCCAGCAGCCCCAACAGGGGGCAGCCCCAGCATTTT. Translation: CASSPNRGQPQHF.

The chain links TRBV7-8 to TRBJ1-5; a possible D gene is TRBD1 (5 bases). V lost 1 base, J lost 5 bases, and 6 bases lay in between. The CDR3 contains 13 residues. Looked up from germline, CDR1 is SGHVS and CDR2 is FQNEAQ. The CDR3, as DNA: TGTGCCAGCAGCTTAGGCAGGGATCAGCCCCAGCATTTT. It codes for CASSLGRDQPQHF.

As DNA, the CDR3 is TGTGCCAGCAGTGGGGGGCGACAGGGCAGAGCTAATGAGCAGTTCTTC. Amino acid sequence: CASSGGRQGRANEQFF. The chain links TRBV6-1 to TRBJ2-1; 7 bases fit TRBD1. The CDR3 is 16 amino acids. The germline V gene encodes CDR1 MNHNS and CDR2 SASEGT. V trimming: 4 bases; J trimming: 7 bases; junction bases outside the gene matches: 13.

This clone was seen more than once but under ten times. This chain links TRBV11-2 with TRBJ2-3, with 10 bases that match TRBD2. Germline trimming cut 3 bases from V and 0 bases from J; bases unmatched to any gene: 3. Per germline, CDR1 SGHAT and CDR2 FQNNGV. The CDR3 is made up of 16 amino acids. CDR3 sequence: CASSFLLAGSTDTQYF. DNA of the CDR3: TGTGCCAGCAGCTTCCTACTAGCGGGAAGCACAGATACGCAGTATTTT.

The chain links TRBV30 to TRBJ2-5; the match to TRBD2 covers 8 bases. This CDR3 is 13 amino acids long. Germline assignment: CDR1 GTSNPN and CDR2 SVGIG (reference sequence). V shed 6 bases, J shed 3 bases, and the junction held 6 bases outside the gene matches. The CDR3 DNA sequence: TGTGCCTGCAAAGGAGCGGGAGAAGAGACCCAGTACTTC. Translating it yields CACKGAGEETQYF.

The CDR3 is CASSPPGRGTYNEQFF. CDR3 DNA: TGTGCCAGCAGTCCCCCAGGGCGCGGGACGTACAATGAGCAGTTCTTC. V usage is TRBV5-4 and J usage is TRBJ2-1; a weak D match, TRBD2 (6 bases). Trimming pared 5 bases from V and 4 bases from J, leaving 19 bases between. The length of the CDR3 is 16 residues. Germline CDR1 reads SGHNT; CDR2 reads YYREEE (reference sequence).

This chain joins TRBV7-8 and TRBJ2-7; 10 nucleotides line up with TRBD2. The trim removed 6 bases at V and 2 bases at J, leaving 7 bases unmatched. Germline-derived CDR1 and CDR2 are SGHVS and FQNEAQ. The CDR3 contains 15 residues. CDR3 nucleotide sequence: TGTGCCAGCAGAGCTCTAGCGGGAGAGACCTACGAGCAGTACTTC. It is translated as CASRALAGETYEQYF.

CDR3 DNA: TGTGCCAGCAGTTCGGACAGGAGGGGTAACTATGGCTACACCTTC. Its translation is CASSSDRRGNYGYTF. The chain has TRBV27 and TRBJ1-2; TRBD1 matches at 7 bases. V was pared by 4 bases and J by 1 base, with 6 bases of the junction left unmatched. CDR1 and CDR2 (germline): MNHEY, SMNVEV (reference sequence). CDR3 size: 15 residues.

CDR3 region: CATSNDRSNEQFF. CDR3 nucleotide sequence: TGTGCCACCAGCAATGACAGGTCGAATGAGCAGTTCTTC. The chain is built from TRBV15 and TRBJ2-1; a weak D match, TRBD1 (6 bases). CDR1 LNHNV and CDR2 YYDKDF come from the germline V gene (reference sequence). With 4 bases removed from V and 7 bases from J, the gap between germline ends came to 11 bases. This CDR3 is 13 amino acids long.

The chain uses TRBV7-9 and TRBJ2-5; tentatively, D is TRBD1 (6 bases). Trimming removed 5 bases from V and 4 bases from J, with 11 bases in between. The CDR3 runs 13 residues. Germline CDR1 reads SEHNR; CDR2 reads FQNEAQ (reference sequence). The DNA of the CDR3 is TGTGCCAGCAGCGCACAGGGTACAGAGACCCAGTACTTC. It codes for CASSAQGTETQYF.

The genes are TRBV2 and TRBJ2-3; the D gene is possibly TRBD2 (5 bases). This CDR3 contains 13 residues. V was pared by 8 bases and J by 0 bases, with 9 bases between. Germline V lookup: CDR1 SNHLY, CDR2 FYNNEI. This CDR3 reads CASHGLSTDTQYF. The CDR3 DNA follows: TGTGCCAGCCACGGACTTAGCACAGATACGCAGTATTTT.

The chain is built from TRBV20-1 and TRBJ2-4; D is ambiguous. The CDR3 is 13 amino acids. V was trimmed by 3 bases and J by 6 bases, leaving 12 bases between them. CDR1 is DFQATT and CDR2 is SNEGSKA in the germline V gene (reference sequence). CDR3 in amino acids: CSASGAYLNIQYF. CDR3 coding DNA: TGCAGTGCTAGTGGAGCGTACCTAAACATTCAGTACTTC.

The chain links TRBV2 to TRBJ2-7; 7 bases match TRBD2. In germline, CDR1 is SNHLY, CDR2 FYNNEI. This CDR3 has 15 residues. The V segment lost 5 bases and the J segment 0 bases; nucleotides outside the gene matches: 7. The CDR3 reads CASSSRLADSYEQYF. The CDR3 region has the DNA TGTGCCAGCAGTTCGCGACTAGCCGACTCCTACGAGCAGTACTTC.

The rearrangement links TRBV18 to TRBJ2-3; 11 bases line up with TRBD1. V lost 2 bases to trimming and J lost 0 bases; unmatched junction nucleotides: 1. The CDR3 has 16 residues. Germline CDR1 reads KGHSH; CDR2 reads LQKENI. The DNA of the CDR3 is TGTGCCAGCTCACCAGGGACAGGGGGTAGCACAGATACGCAGTATTTT. This gives the protein CASSPGTGGSTDTQYF.